The 30 T cell receptor beta chains below were found in one sample sequenced in a study of molecular identifiers for immune sequencing clone quantification. From the PCR reads, TCRdb called clonotypes with MiXCR, one entry per CDR3 protein. The table lists 400,000 to 600,000 distinct CDR3 sequences, roughly 23% of them singletons, with roughly 0.81% in the top ten. Sequencing input: naive CD8+ T cells from blood, with Jurkat cell RNA spiked in. The subset: FACS-sorted CD8+CD4-CCR7+CD45RA+ naive T cells. The receptors were sampled from a human donor in good health. Some libraries in this study had Jurkat cell RNA spiked in.

This clonotype was observed at least ten times. The chain carries TRBV6-5 and TRBJ2-6; D is ambiguous. The CDR3 has 15 amino acids. Germline V CDR1 and CDR2: MNHEY, SVGAGI. With 5 bases removed from V and 0 bases from J, the gap between germline ends came to 8 bases. In DNA, the CDR3 is TGTGCCAGCAGTGACACCTACTCTGGGGCCAACGTCCTGACTTTC. Translating gives CASSDTYSGANVLTF.

This clonotype was counted many times. V usage is TRBV7-9 and J usage is TRBJ2-3; D may be TRBD1 or TRBD2 (5 bases each). The CDR3 contains 15 residues. The V and J ends lost 7 bases and 4 bases respectively, with 18 bases between them. Germline CDR1 SEHNR, CDR2 FQNEAQ (reference sequence). CDR3 protein: CASTTLGENSDTQYF. The CDR3 DNA sequence: TGTGCCAGCACAACCCTGGGGGAGAATTCAGATACGCAGTATTTT.

V and J are TRBV2 and TRBJ2-1; D is possibly TRBD1 (5 bases). This CDR3 comprises 12 residues. V lost 6 bases and J lost 7, with 10 bases in between. Germline CDR1 SNHLY, CDR2 FYNNEI. CDR3 protein: CASSPRQNEQFF. The CDR3 DNA reads as TGTGCCAGCAGCCCGAGACAGAATGAGCAGTTCTTC.

On this clonotype: A read error may be the cause here, since a much bigger clone is one base away. V usage is TRBV5-1 and J usage is TRBJ1-6, with D uncertain. Germline V gene data show CDR1 as SGHRS and CDR2 as YFSETQ. The CDR3 consists of 15 residues. CDR3 nucleotide sequence: TGCGCCAGCAGCTTGGTGTACGGGGAGGGATCACCCCTCCGCTTT. The encoded protein is CASSLVYGEGSPLRF. The whole variable domain, filled in from reference TRBV5-1 and TRBJ1-6, reads KAGVTQTPRYLIKTRGQQVTLSCSPISGHRSVSWYQQTPGQGLQFLFEYFSETQRNKGNFPGRFSGRQFSNSRSEMNVSTLELGDSALYLCASSLVYGEGSPLRFGNGTRLTVT.

The sample holds a few counts of this clonotype. This chain connects TRBV5-4 to TRBJ2-5, with TRBD1 matching over 11 bases. CDR1 is SGHNT, CDR2 YYREEE, per germline (reference sequence). The junction had 6 bases not matched to a gene; V was cut back by 2 bases and J by 9 bases. CDR3 size: 14 residues. Here the CDR3 DNA reads TGTGCCAGCAGCTTAACCCCGGGACAGGGGGCCCAGTACTTC. Amino acids: CASSLTPGQGAQYF.

The DNA of the CDR3 is TGTGCCACTAGCCCCATGGAGGGCCAGCCCGGGGAGCTGTTTTTT. Encoded protein: CATSPMEGQPGELFF. This sequence joins TRBV12-3 or TRBV12-4 and TRBJ2-2, with D perhaps TRBD2 (6 bases). The CDR3 sequence is 15 residues long. The V end lost 10 bases, the J end lost 6 bases, and 21 bases lay between the germline ends.

This clonotype has at least ten counts. The chain uses TRBV20-1 and TRBJ2-7; 12 positions match TRBD2. The CDR3 sequence is 15 residues long. The J segment lost 3 bases and the V segment lost 2 bases, leaving 5 bases of the junction unmatched. Germline V gives CDR1 DFQATT, CDR2 SNEGSKA (reference sequence). CDR3 sequence: CSARQTTSGSYEQYF. The CDR3, as DNA: TGCAGTGCTAGACAGACGACTAGCGGGAGCTACGAGCAGTACTTC.

This clonotype was picked up many times. The V call is TRBV12-3 or TRBV12-4, the J call TRBJ2-3; no definite D call. V lost 1 base to trimming and J lost 3 bases, with 8 bases between them. The CDR3 is 14 amino acids. CDR3 sequence reads: CASSLVLMTDTQYF. The CDR3 region has the DNA TGTGCCAGCAGTTTAGTACTAATGACAGATACGCAGTATTTT.

This clonotype appeared a few times. The chain is built from TRBV10-3 and TRBJ2-7, with D perhaps being TRBD1 or TRBD2 (6 bases each). The CDR3 loop spans 17 amino acids. Germline V CDR1 and CDR2: ENHRY, SYGVKD. V lost 0 bases to trimming and J lost 5 bases, with 20 bases between them. CDR3 region: CAISESVPGAVAHEQYF. CDR3 DNA: TGTGCCATCAGTGAGTCGGTCCCGGGGGCAGTTGCTCACGAGCAGTACTTC.

This clonotype came up once. A clone one base away is much larger, so this may be a read error. V gene TRBV14 combines with J gene TRBJ1-1; no definite D call. Germline V CDR1 and CDR2: SGHDN, FVKESK. The CDR3 totals 15 residues. The CDR3: CASSPYTASDTEAYF. CDR3 nucleotide sequence: TGTGCCAGCAGCCCATACACGGCAAGTGACACTGAAGCTTACTTT.

This rearrangement joins TRBV19 to TRBJ2-1; the match to TRBD2 covers 8 bases. CDR1 and CDR2 (germline): LNHDA, SQIVND (reference sequence). The junction had 11 bases not matched to a gene; V was cut back by 5 bases and J by 8 bases. The CDR3 is 15 residues long. For the CDR3, the DNA is TGTGCCAGTAGTGCCGGGACTAGGGGGTTGGATGAGCAGTTCTTC. This sequence encodes CASSAGTRGLDEQFF.

This clonotype was detected many times. This CDR3 reads CSAVGTGNPPLHF. CDR3 DNA sequence: TGCAGTGCTGTGGGGACAGGGAATCCACCCCTCCACTTT. The rearrangement uses TRBV20-1 and TRBJ1-6; TRBD1 agrees at 9 bases. Per the germline V gene, CDR1 is DFQATT and CDR2 is SNEGSKA (reference sequence). The CDR3 totals 13 residues. V lost 5 bases and J lost 11; bases outside the gene matches: 7.

About this clonotype itself: Just one base apart from a much larger clone, this may be a read error. The chain links TRBV27 to TRBJ1-1; D gene ambiguous. The CDR3 has 12 residues. Germline CDR1 reads MNHEY; CDR2 reads SMNVEV (reference sequence). Here the CDR3 reads CASLGPTTEASF. The CDR3 nucleotides are TGTGCCAGCCTTGGTCCAACAACTGAAGCTTCCTTT.

The sample holds many counts of this clonotype. The chain recombines TRBV29-1 with TRBJ2-3; TRBD2 agrees at 14 bases. Germline CDR1 reads SQVTM; CDR2 reads ANQGSEA. CDR3 size: 16 residues. The J segment lost 6 bases and the V segment lost 6 bases, leaving 11 bases of the junction unmatched. As DNA, the CDR3 is TGCAGCGTAGCGGGACTAGCGGGAGTTGTTATGGATACGCAGTATTTT. As protein: CSVAGLAGVVMDTQYF.

The chain uses TRBV7-9 and TRBJ2-7, with 7 bases matching TRBD1. The V gene end was trimmed by 0 bases and the J gene end by 3 bases; junction bases not matched to a gene: 8. CDR3 length: 16 amino acids. In germline, CDR1 is SEHNR, CDR2 FQNEAQ (reference sequence). The CDR3 loop reads CASSLALGQNRYEQYF. DNA for the CDR3: TGTGCCAGCAGCTTAGCCCTGGGACAGAATCGCTACGAGCAGTACTTC. Supplemented by reference TRBV7-9 and TRBJ2-7, the full variable domain reads DTGVSQNPRHKITKRGQNVTFRCDPISEHNRLYWYRQTLGQGPEFLTYFQNEAQLEKSRLLSDRFSAERPKGSFSTLEIQRTEQGDSAMYLCASSLALGQNRYEQYFGPGTRLTVT.

This clonotype was observed a few times. This chain links TRBV25-1 with TRBJ2-5, with D unclear. Trimming stripped 8 bases from V and 5 bases from J, with 18 bases between. This CDR3 is built from 14 residues. Per germline, CDR1 MGHDK and CDR2 SYGVNS. The CDR3 here is CASADVVDGETQYF. CDR3 in DNA: TGTGCCAGCGCAGACGTCGTAGATGGGGAGACCCAGTACTTC.

As regards this clonotype: A read error may explain this, as a much larger clone is one base away. V usage is TRBV7-9 and J usage is TRBJ2-4; 9 bases are shared with TRBD1. The CDR3 is 18 amino acids. Germline CDR1 reads SEHNR; CDR2 reads FQNEAQ (reference sequence). CDR3 loop: CASSIQGAPQIGDNTQYF. In DNA, the CDR3 is TGTGCCAGCAGCATACAGGGGGCTCCGCAAATTGGTGACAACACTCAGTACTTC.

Details on this clonotype: This may be a read error: a much more frequent sequence differs by one nucleotide. The chain joins TRBV5-4 to TRBJ2-3; the D gene is possibly TRBD2 (7 bases). Germline V CDR1 and CDR2: SGHNT, YYREEE (reference sequence). The CDR3 consists of 15 residues. Trimming shortened V by 7 bases and J by 5 bases, and 20 bases separated the two germline ends. CDR3 in DNA: TGTGCCAGCGGCCTCGCGGGGGCTAGCGGAGATACGCAGTATTTT. Its translation: CASGLAGASGDTQYF.

A few counts support this clonotype. The chain carries TRBV5-5 and TRBJ2-7; TRBD2 matches 10 bases. The V and J ends lost 1 base and 2 bases, in that order; junction bases with no gene match: 6. CDR3 length: 16 amino acids. Germline CDR1 and CDR2: SGHKS and YYEKEE (reference sequence). The CDR3 coding sequence is TGTGCCAGCAGCTTGCCTAGCGGGGGACCCACCTACGAGCAGTACTTC. Amino acid sequence: CASSLPSGGPTYEQYF.

V is TRBV4-1 and J is TRBJ2-1, with D perhaps matching TRBD1 (6 bases). Germline V gives CDR1 MGHRA, CDR2 YSYEKL. V lost 0 bases and J 1 base, leaving 16 bases between the germline ends. This CDR3 is 18 amino acids long. CDR3 DNA sequence: TGCGCCAGCAGCCAAGAGGGGGCGGTCGGGACATCCTACAATGAGCAGTTCTTC. Amino acids: CASSQEGAVGTSYNEQFF.

This clonotype was seen a few times. The rearrangement joins TRBV13 to TRBJ2-7; D is ambiguous. Germline CDR1 PRHDT, CDR2 FYEKMQ (reference sequence). V dropped 4 bases and J dropped 3 bases, with 7 bases sitting between them. There are 12 residues in the CDR3. In DNA form, the CDR3 reads TGTGCCAGCAGCTCCTCGATCTACGAGCAGTACTTC. It specifies CASSSSIYEQYF. Full variable domain (rest looked up from reference TRBV13 and TRBJ2-7): AAGVIQSPRHLIKEKRETATLKCYPIPRHDTVYWYQQGPGQDPQFLISFYEKMQSDKGSIPDRFSAQQFSDYHSELNMSSLELGDSALYFCASSSSIYEQYFGPGTRLTVT.

The chain combines TRBV25-1 with TRBJ1-1; D not resolved. Trimming pared 10 bases from V and 1 base from J, leaving 7 bases between. The CDR3 is made up of 11 amino acids. Germline V CDR1 and CDR2: MGHDK, SYGVNS. The CDR3 coding sequence is TGTGCCATCCAAACGAACACTGAAGCTTTCTTT. The encoded protein is CAIQTNTEAFF.

In its sample, this clonotype was seen a few times. The chain uses TRBV12-3 or TRBV12-4 and TRBJ2-3; D is ambiguous. The CDR3 has 13 residues. V was cut by 8 bases and J by 4 bases, with 13 bases left in between. CDR3 sequence (DNA): TGTGCCAGCGCCGCCAGTGGGGCAGATACGCAGTATTTT. This sequence encodes CASAASGADTQYF.

This clonotype has a count of ten or more. The V gene is TRBV4-3, the J gene TRBJ1-1; no definite D call. V was clipped by 0 bases and J by 0 bases, with 14 bases between them. This CDR3 comprises 17 residues. Germline V gene lookup returns CDR1 LGHNA and CDR2 YSLEER. CDR3 coding DNA: TGCGCCAGCAGCCAAGATATGTCGATCCTCATGAACACTGAAGCTTTCTTT. Translated: CASSQDMSILMNTEAFF.

The chain employs TRBV2 and TRBJ1-4; TRBD1 is a possible D gene (6 bases). Germline V CDR1 and CDR2: SNHLY, FYNNEI. There are 15 residues in the CDR3. V was cut by 8 bases and J by 5 bases, with 18 bases left in between. The CDR3 here is CASGPGVSENEKLFF. DNA for the CDR3: TGTGCCAGCGGGCCAGGGGTTTCAGAAAATGAAAAACTGTTTTTT.

There are a few counts of this clonotype. The rearrangement links TRBV7-9 to TRBJ1-1, with D possibly matching TRBD1 (5 bases). V was pared by 5 bases and J by 4 bases, with 14 bases between. CDR3 length: 14 residues. Germline V lookup: CDR1 SEHNR, CDR2 FQNEAQ (reference sequence). The CDR3 DNA reads as TGTGCCAGCAGCGCCAACTATGGGGGCACTGAAGCTTTCTTT. Its protein product is CASSANYGGTEAFF.

The chain employs TRBV7-9 and TRBJ1-1, with D possibly matching TRBD1 (6 bases). The CDR3 has 14 amino acids. The V and J ends lost 8 bases and 3 bases respectively, with 16 bases between them. In germline, CDR1 is SEHNR, CDR2 FQNEAQ (reference sequence). CDR3 sequence: CASALVGGYTEAFF. The CDR3 DNA reads TGTGCCAGCGCACTAGTAGGGGGTTACACTGAAGCTTTCTTT.

This clonotype was detected only a few times. J is TRBJ1-5 and V is TRBV5-5; D is undetermined. The CDR3 contains 13 residues. The germline V and J ends were trimmed by 3 bases and 7 bases, with 11 bases remaining between them. Germline CDR1 reads SGHKS; CDR2 reads YYEKEE (reference sequence). The CDR3 spells CASSWQVLQPQHF. The CDR3 DNA is TGTGCCAGCAGCTGGCAGGTACTCCAGCCCCAGCATTTT.

This clonotype was picked up many times. The chain has TRBV28 and TRBJ2-7; 9 bases agree with TRBD2. The germline V gene has CDR1 MDHEN and CDR2 SYDVKM. V trimming: 2 bases; J trimming: 1 base; junction bases outside the gene matches: 3. The CDR3 has 15 residues. CDR3 region: CASSLEAGGSYEQYF. Here the CDR3 DNA reads TGTGCCAGCAGTTTAGAGGCGGGAGGGTCCTACGAGCAGTACTTC.

This clonotype came up a few times. This chain joins TRBV4-1 and TRBJ2-3; weak D call: TRBD2 (6 bases). The V end lost 1 base, the J end lost 4 bases, and 9 bases lay between the germline ends. The length of the CDR3 is 14 residues. From germline, CDR1 is MGHRA and CDR2 YSYEKL. CDR3 coding DNA: TGCGCCAGCAGCCAAGGGGGAGGTCCAGATACGCAGTATTTT. Translation gives CASSQGGGPDTQYF.